These 29 T cell receptor beta chains were sequenced from one sample in a study of OX40 agonist ivuxolimab in advanced cancers. Libraries were prepared by immunoSEQ multiplex PCR; TCRdb keeps only in-frame clonotypes and omits some of them. The repertoire holds over 50,000 clones, 90% seen once, with 1.5% to 2% in the top ten. This specimen consisted of CD4+ or CD8+ T cells sorted from blood, obtained in a trial of the OX40 agonist ivuxolimab. These TCRs come from an adult with an advanced solid tumor such as melanoma, head and neck, liver or kidney cancer.

This clone was seen a single time. The chain links TRBV28 to TRBJ1-1; TRBD1 matches at 7 bases. CDR3 length: 14 residues. With 2 bases clipped from V and 8 bases from J, the junction kept 8 bases outside the gene matches. Germline lookup yields CDR1 MDHEN and CDR2 SYDVKM. The CDR3 here is CASSLAGQTLEAFF. The CDR3 DNA sequence: TGTGCCAGCAGTTTAGCGGGACAGACTCTGGAAGCTTTCTTT.

The chain carries TRBV5-4 and TRBJ1-4; 8 bases match TRBD1. V was pared by 4 bases and J by 5 bases, with 4 bases of the junction left unmatched. The germline V gene has CDR1 SGHNT and CDR2 YYREEE (reference sequence). The CDR3 loop spans 14 amino acids. CDR3 region: CASSVDRGNEKLFF. CDR3 sequence (DNA): TGTGCCAGCAGCGTCGACAGGGGAAATGAAAAACTGTTTTTT.

The rearrangement uses TRBV5-1 and TRBJ1-1, with a possible D match to TRBD1 (5 bases). This CDR3 is 13 amino acids long. Germline lookup yields CDR1 SGHRS and CDR2 YFSETQ. V lost 0 bases and J 5 bases, leaving 8 bases between the germline ends. DNA for the CDR3: TGCGCCAGCAGCTTGGATGGGGGAACTGAAGCTTTCTTT. Its protein is CASSLDGGTEAFF.

The genes are TRBV6-1 and TRBJ2-5, with D perhaps TRBD1 (6 bases). This CDR3 is built from 13 residues. The germline V gene encodes CDR1 MNHNS and CDR2 SASEGT. V lost 7 bases and J lost 5, with 14 bases in between. As DNA, the CDR3 is TGTGCCAGCAACTGGAACAGGGCGGAGACCCAGTACTTC. Its protein is CASNWNRAETQYF.

The gene calls are TRBV28 and TRBJ2-5, with D perhaps matching TRBD1 or TRBD2 (6 bases each). Looked up from germline, CDR1 is MDHEN and CDR2 is SYDVKM. V dropped 6 bases and J dropped 4 bases, with 15 bases sitting between them. The CDR3 consists of 14 residues. In DNA form, the CDR3 reads TGTGCCAGCAGGCCCGAGGGGGGCAGAGAGACCCAGTACTTC. The encoded protein is CASRPEGGRETQYF.

For the CDR3, the DNA is TGTGCCAGCAGTGAAATGGGTTCTGGAAACACCATATATTTT. Amino acids: CASSEMGSGNTIYF. The chain links TRBV2 to TRBJ1-3; D not certain. V lost 2 bases, J lost 1 base, and 6 bases lay in between. CDR1 and CDR2 (germline): SNHLY, FYNNEI. CDR3 length: 14 amino acids.

V is TRBV4-1 and J is TRBJ1-6; no reliable D call. The V and J ends lost 2 bases and 0 bases respectively, with 8 bases between them. The CDR3 spans 16 residues. CDR1 and CDR2 from the germline V gene are MGHRA and YSYEKL. CDR3 in amino acids: CASSQLFSSYNSPLHF. CDR3 DNA sequence: TGCGCCAGCAGCCAACTCTTTAGCTCCTATAATTCACCCCTCCACTTT.

In this sample, this clone turned up once. This rearrangement joins TRBV7-3 to TRBJ2-3, with a weak D call TRBD2 (5 bases). This CDR3 has 17 amino acids. The germline CDR1 and CDR2 sequences are SGHTA and FQGTGA. The ends were cut back, 0 bases at V and 1 base at J, with 14 bases in the middle. The CDR3 DNA sequence: TGTGCCAGCAGCTTAACGAGAGGGATCTCTCGCACAGATACGCAGTATTTT. Translating it yields CASSLTRGISRTDTQYF.

This clone was observed a single time. V usage is TRBV11-2 and J usage is TRBJ2-1; 9 positions match TRBD1. The CDR3 has 16 amino acids. The germline gives CDR1 SGHAT, CDR2 FQNNGV. The V gene end was trimmed by 5 bases and the J gene end by 3 bases; junction bases not matched to a gene: 8. The CDR3 DNA follows: TGTGCCAGCAGCGCACTTCCGGGACAGGGCTACAATGAGCAGTTCTTC. Amino acids: CASSALPGQGYNEQFF.

The chain combines TRBV5-1 with TRBJ1-1; D is uncertain. In germline, CDR1 is SGHRS, CDR2 YFSETQ. The ends were cut back, 1 base at V and 2 bases at J, with 6 bases in the middle. The CDR3 totals 13 residues. CDR3 protein: CASSLRGNTEAFF. CDR3 in DNA: TGCGCCAGCAGCTTGCGGGGAAACACTGAAGCTTTCTTT.

The V gene is TRBV4-3, the J gene TRBJ1-2; TRBD1 might be the D (5 bases). V shed 0 bases and J shed 1 base, with 15 bases lying between them. CDR3 length equals 17 residues. CDR1 LGHNA and CDR2 YSLEER come from the germline V gene. Here the CDR3 reads CASSQDAGALINYGYTF. The CDR3 nucleotides are TGCGCCAGCAGCCAAGATGCCGGGGCCCTAATTAACTATGGCTACACCTTC.

The chain links TRBV9 to TRBJ1-5; D is perhaps TRBD1 (5 bases). This CDR3 is built from 14 residues. Germline CDR1 is SGDLS and CDR2 is YYNGEE. Trimming removed 0 bases at V and 6 bases at J, with 10 bases between. This CDR3 is CASSVGSGPQPQHF. The CDR3 coding sequence is TGTGCCAGCAGCGTAGGTTCGGGACCTCAGCCCCAGCATTTT.

The chain links TRBV7-9 to TRBJ1-4, with D possibly being TRBD1 (5 bases). V lost 8 bases and J lost 3, with 10 bases in between. The germline gives CDR1 SEHNR, CDR2 FQNEAQ (reference sequence). The CDR3 contains 13 residues. This CDR3 is CASEKTANEKLFF. The DNA of the CDR3 is TGTGCCAGCGAGAAGACAGCTAATGAAAAACTGTTTTTT.

This chain links TRBV28 with TRBJ2-5, with D tentatively TRBD2 (5 bases). This CDR3 contains 12 residues. V shed 7 bases and J shed 5 bases, with 11 bases lying between them. CDR1 is MDHEN, CDR2 SYDVKM, per germline. CDR3 residues: CASTTTGETQYF. The DNA for the CDR3 is TGTGCCAGCACCACAACGGGGGAGACCCAGTACTTC. Full variable domain (outside the CDR3, taken from reference TRBV28 and TRBJ2-5): DVKVTQSSRYLVKRTGEKVFLECVQDMDHENMFWYRQDPGLGLRLIYFSYDVKMKEKGDIPEGYSVSREKKERFSLILESASTNQTSMYLCASTTTGETQYFGPGTRLLVL.

The chain uses TRBV6-1 and TRBJ2-1; D is uncertain. In germline, CDR1 is MNHNS, CDR2 SASEGT. V was clipped by 2 bases and J by 9 bases, with 20 bases between them. The CDR3 spans 16 residues. The CDR3 DNA reads TGTGCCAGCAGTGAAATGATCACCCAAGTTTGGAGTGAGCAGTTCTTC. As protein: CASSEMITQVWSEQFF.

The V gene is TRBV5-1, the J gene TRBJ2-1; 12 nucleotides match TRBD2. This CDR3 has 17 amino acids. Germline V lookup: CDR1 SGHRS, CDR2 YFSETQ. Germline trimming cut 2 bases from V and 9 bases from J; bases unmatched to any gene: 12. The CDR3 DNA is TGCGCCAGCAGCTTTGCAATTCTAGCGGGAGGGAGGAGTGAGCAGTTCTTC. This translates into CASSFAILAGGRSEQFF.

The gene calls are TRBV7-2 and TRBJ2-1; a weak D match, TRBD2 (6 bases). Germline CDR1 is SGHTA and CDR2 is FQGNSA. The CDR3 length is 17 residues. With 1 base removed from V and 5 bases from J, the gap between germline ends came to 18 bases. The CDR3 sequence: CASSLDPLSGRHNEQFF. In DNA, the CDR3 is TGTGCCAGCAGCTTAGACCCGCTCAGCGGGCGTCACAATGAGCAGTTCTTC.

The chain recombines TRBV6-7 with TRBJ2-7, with 12 bases lining up with TRBD2. TRBV6-7 is an ORF, with its function uncertain. This CDR3 contains 15 residues. Unmatched junction bases numbered 6, after V lost 5 bases and J lost 4 bases. Here the CDR3 DNA reads TGTGCCAGCAGTCAGAGACTAGCGGGAGCTTACGAGCAGTACTTC. It yields the protein CASSQRLAGAYEQYF.

CDR3 bases: TGTGCCAGCAGCGGCAGCAGGTTCTCTGGAAACACCATATATTTT. Its protein product is CASSGSRFSGNTIYF. This chain connects TRBV7-2 to TRBJ1-3, with D unresolved. V was trimmed by 5 bases and J by 0 bases, leaving 11 bases between them. Germline assignment: CDR1 SGHTA and CDR2 FQGNSA. The CDR3 consists of 15 residues.

This sequence joins TRBV7-9 and TRBJ1-6; TRBD1 matches at 7 bases. Germline values: CDR1 SEHNR, CDR2 FQNEAQ (reference sequence). The CDR3 runs to 14 residues. The trim removed 6 bases at V and 5 bases at J, leaving 4 bases unmatched. The CDR3 DNA is TGTGCCAGCAGAAGGACAGGCGATAATTCACCCCTCCACTTT. It is translated as CASRRTGDNSPLHF. The complete variable domain, with remaining parts taken from reference TRBV7-9 and TRBJ1-6, reads DTGVSQNPRHKITKRGQNVTFRCDPISEHNRLYWYRQTLGQGPEFLTYFQNEAQLEKSRLLSDRFSAERPKGSFSTLEIQRTEQGDSAMYLCASRRTGDNSPLHFGNGTRLTVT.

This rearrangement joins TRBV28 to TRBJ1-3, with D possibly matching TRBD1 (5 bases). Trimming removed 7 bases at V and 4 bases at J, with 20 bases between. The germline CDR1 and CDR2 sequences are MDHEN and SYDVKM. This CDR3 has 16 amino acids. For the CDR3, the DNA is TGTGCCAGCACTGGAAGGGCGGGCGCAGGGGGAAACACCATATATTTT. It translates to CASTGRAGAGGNTIYF.

V and J are TRBV27 and TRBJ2-1, with D uncertain. Germline V lookup: CDR1 MNHEY, CDR2 SMNVEV (reference sequence). The ends were cut back, 8 bases at V and 5 bases at J, with 13 bases in the middle. The length of the CDR3 is 13 residues. The CDR3 DNA sequence: TGTGCCAGCCGCTCCTGGCAGGACAATGAGCAGTTCTTC. As protein: CASRSWQDNEQFF.

This chain links TRBV19 with TRBJ1-1; TRBD1 agrees at 7 bases. There are 13 residues in the CDR3. With V trimmed by 4 bases and J by 4 bases, 3 bases remained unmatched. CDR1 and CDR2 from the germline V gene are LNHDA and SQIVND (reference sequence). CDR3 coding DNA: TGTGCCAGTAGTAACCAGGGGGGCACTGAAGCTTTCTTT. Translating it yields CASSNQGGTEAFF.

This chain connects TRBV19 to TRBJ1-1, with a tentative D call TRBD1 (5 bases). The V gene lost 5 bases and the J gene lost 3 bases, with 25 bases spanning the gap. Germline loops: CDR1 LNHDA, CDR2 SQIVND (reference sequence). The CDR3 is 18 amino acids. DNA of the CDR3: TGTGCCAGTAGTTTCAGGACGGGGGGTTTATATCGAGACACTGAAGCTTTCTTT. It codes for CASSFRTGGLYRDTEAFF.

This chain uses TRBV6-5 with TRBJ2-2, with 11 positions matching TRBD1. After removal of 4 bases from V and 6 bases from J, the junction contained 4 bases not matched to a gene. CDR3 length equals 15 residues. In germline, CDR1 is MNHEY, CDR2 SVGAGI. As DNA, the CDR3 is TGTGCCAGCAGTTCCGGGACAGGGGGATCCGGGGAGCTGTTTTTT. Its translation is CASSSGTGGSGELFF.

The genes are TRBV21-1 and TRBJ2-2; the D call in the table, TRBD1, was not verified against the DNA. TRBV21-1 is listed as a pseudogene. There are 15 residues in the CDR3. Here the CDR3 reads CASSTGQVNTGELFF. In DNA form, the CDR3 reads TGTGCCAGCAGCACCGGACAGGTGAACACCGGGGAGCTGTTTTTT.

The V call is TRBV7-9, the J call TRBJ2-3, with TRBD2 matching over 8 bases. This CDR3 contains 14 residues. V lost 5 bases, J lost 6 bases, and 7 bases stayed unmatched. Germline lookup yields CDR1 SEHNR and CDR2 FQNEAQ (reference sequence). The CDR3 DNA reads as TGTGCCAGCAGCCTAGGACTAGCTGGGGATACGCAGTATTTT. Translated, it gives CASSLGLAGDTQYF.

A remark on this clone: One end of the junction is discordant with germline, which a read error may explain. The chain joins TRBV7-9 to TRBJ1-2; 7 bases match TRBD1. The CDR3 runs 14 residues. Germline V CDR1 and CDR2: SEHNR, FQNEAQ (reference sequence). The CDR3 DNA sequence: TGTGCCAGCAGCCTAGCCGGGACAGAGTATGGCTACACCTTC. It codes for CASSLAGTEYGYTF.

The chain is built from TRBV19 and TRBJ2-7; 7 bases are shared with TRBD2. This CDR3 contains 15 residues. From germline, CDR1 is LNHDA and CDR2 SQIVND (reference sequence). Germline trimming cut 3 bases from V and 1 base from J; bases unmatched to any gene: 6. The CDR3: CASSITLADSYEQYF. CDR3 nucleotides: TGTGCCAGTAGTATTACCCTAGCGGATTCCTACGAGCAGTACTTC. The entire variable domain, with the rest obtained from reference TRBV19 and TRBJ2-7, is as follows: DGGITQSPKYLFRKEGQNVTLSCEQNLNHDAMYWYRQDPGQGLRLIYYSQIVNDFQKGDIAEGYSVSREKKESFPLTVTSAQKNPTAFYLCASSITLADSYEQYFGPGTRLTVT.